The following is a T cell receptor beta chain sequence with its context. Its antigen remains unknown. Germline V CDR1 and CDR2: SEHNR, FQNEAQ (reference sequence). The CDR3 runs 16 residues. Trimming cost V 5 bases and J 8 bases; bases outside gene matches: 13. The data were taken from a study of shared clonotypes between healthy human individuals. Positive CCR7 selection of CD45RO-negative cells yielded the naive CD8 cells, and terminally differentiated effector memory CD45RA+ cells were excluded. Notes on the study in general: A few donors had 5% to 6% of their naive CD4 clonotypes in common.

Clones were sequenced by immunoSEQ multiplex PCR, and TCRdb holds only the in-frame ones, with some missing. This table has roughly 2 million clones, 85% to 95% appearing once. Sequenced input: naive CD8+ T cells sorted from blood. This chain uses TRBV7-9 with TRBJ2-1, with 9 bases identical to TRBD2. The clonotype was recovered from a man aged 18 to 35 in good health. CDR3 in amino acids: CASSLLEAGGLYEQFF. In DNA, the CDR3 is TGTGCCAGCAGCCTCCTAGAGGCGGGGGGGCTGTATGAGCAGTTCTTC.